One and the same sample provided the 22 T cell receptor beta chains below, sequenced in a study of blood T cell repertoires in COVID-19 (dated by TCRdb to about 2020). Library creation used the immunoSEQ multiplex PCR assay. TCRdb carries this immuneACCESS record with in-frame sequences only. Its versions omit some clonotypes, under half of them owing to an unresolved V gene in the studies checked, with the rest unexplained. Across this sample there are about 24,000 clones, with over 55% seen only once. The ten largest clones add up to 43% of the sample. Sequenced: peripheral blood. These receptors were taken from an elderly woman with acute or convalescent COVID-19.

The rearrangement joins TRBV3-1 (or the pseudogene TRBV3-2) to TRBJ1-5, with TRBD1 matching 11 bases. The trim removed 5 bases at V and 3 bases at J, leaving 3 bases unmatched. Germline assignment: CDR1 LGHDT and CDR2 YNNKEL (reference sequence). The CDR3 totals 15 residues. CDR3: CASSWGQGDNQPQHF. The CDR3 nucleotides are TGTGCCAGCAGCTGGGGACAGGGGGACAATCAGCCCCAGCATTTT.

The chain links TRBV19 to TRBJ1-5, with TRBD1 identical over 7 bases. Looked up from germline, CDR1 is LNHDA and CDR2 is SQIVND (reference sequence). V lost 3 bases, J lost 7 bases, and 6 bases stayed unmatched. The CDR3 contains 14 residues. CDR3 nucleotide sequence: TGTGCCAGTAGTATGGAACAGGGGAACCAGCCCCAGCATTTT. Residues: CASSMEQGNQPQHF.

CDR3 nucleotide sequence: TGTGCCAGCACCCCGGGACTAGCGGGAGGGGCGGGTGCCGGGGAGCTGTTTTTT. This gives the protein CASTPGLAGGAGAGELFF. This chain connects TRBV5-4 to TRBJ2-2; the match to TRBD2 covers 16 bases. Germline CDR1 and CDR2: SGHNT and YYREEE (reference sequence). J gave up 6 bases and V 6 bases, and 11 bases lay outside the gene matches. CDR3 size: 18 residues.

The gene calls are TRBV6-5 and TRBJ2-1, with 7 bases aligning to TRBD1. CDR3 size: 16 residues. Germline CDR1 reads MNHEY; CDR2 reads SVGAGI. V shed 2 bases and J 8 bases; nucleotides not matched to a gene: 12. CDR3 DNA: TGTGCCAGCAGTTACAGTCCGGGACAGCCCCTACATGAGCAGTTCTTC. Amino acid sequence: CASSYSPGQPLHEQFF.

The chain is built from TRBV3-1 (or the pseudogene TRBV3-2) and TRBJ2-2; 9 bases align to TRBD1. Germline values: CDR1 LGHDT, CDR2 YNNKEL (reference sequence). This CDR3 is 14 amino acids long. After removal of 4 bases from V and 7 bases from J, the junction contained 4 bases not matched to a gene. This CDR3 reads CASSPTGGGGELFF. The DNA of the CDR3 is TGTGCCAGCAGCCCTACAGGGGGCGGCGGGGAGCTGTTTTTT.

The chain recombines TRBV28 with TRBJ1-2, with a weak D call TRBD1 (6 bases). Germline assignment: CDR1 MDHEN and CDR2 SYDVKM. Trimming cost V 4 bases and J 0 bases, with 12 bases left between them. The CDR3 is 15 residues long. The CDR3 reads CASSSRQVSNYGYTF. The CDR3 DNA follows: TGTGCCAGCAGTTCCCGACAGGTGTCTAACTATGGCTACACCTTC.

This clone is a singleton in its sample. The genes are TRBV11-2 and TRBJ2-2; D might be TRBD1 (6 bases). There are 15 residues in the CDR3. Looked up from germline, CDR1 is SGHAT and CDR2 is FQNNGV. The ends were cut back, 6 bases at V and 5 bases at J, with 16 bases in the middle. CDR3 residues: CASREPFRGTGELFF. The CDR3 region has the DNA TGTGCCAGCAGGGAACCGTTTAGGGGGACCGGGGAGCTGTTTTTT.

This chain uses TRBV5-1 with TRBJ2-5; D is undetermined. Trimming took off 3 bases at V and 5 bases at J, with 8 bases between the two ends. Germline CDR1 SGHRS, CDR2 YFSETQ. This CDR3 contains 12 residues. Written as DNA, the CDR3 is TGCGCCAGCAGCTCCCCCATGGAGACCCAGTACTTC. Residues: CASSSPMETQYF.

The chain's CDR3 is CASSLGTGRYTEAFF. The CDR3, as DNA: TGCGCCAGCAGCTTGGGGACAGGGAGGTACACTGAAGCTTTCTTT. The chain combines TRBV5-1 with TRBJ1-1; 8 bases agree with TRBD1. CDR1 is SGHRS and CDR2 is YFSETQ in the germline V gene. The V and J ends lost 0 bases and 3 bases, in that order; junction bases with no gene match: 4. CDR3 length: 15 residues.

This clone was found a few times. This chain links TRBV28 with TRBJ1-5, with 8 bases fitting TRBD1. With 6 bases clipped from V and 6 bases from J, the junction kept 7 bases outside the gene matches. The germline CDR1 and CDR2 sequences are MDHEN and SYDVKM. The CDR3 sequence is 14 residues long. The CDR3: CASRRQGAGQPQHF. For the CDR3, the DNA is TGTGCCAGCAGGAGGCAGGGGGCAGGTCAGCCCCAGCATTTT.

In DNA, the CDR3 is TGTGCCAGTAGTATACTACGGGACAGGGGGAGAGGCGAGCAGTTCTTC. Translated: CASSILRDRGRGEQFF. The gene calls are TRBV19 and TRBJ2-1; 11 nucleotides line up with TRBD1. Germline V gene sequence: CDR1 LNHDA, CDR2 SQIVND (reference sequence). V lost 2 bases and J lost 10; bases outside the gene matches: 10. The CDR3 runs 16 residues. Looking up the rest from reference TRBV19 and TRBJ2-1 gives the full variable domain: DGGITQSPKYLFRKEGQNVTLSCEQNLNHDAMYWYRQDPGQGLRLIYYSQIVNDFQKGDIAEGYSVSREKKESFPLTVTSAQKNPTAFYLCASSILRDRGRGEQFFGPGTRLTVL.

The V and J genes are TRBV18 and TRBJ1-1; D not certain. This CDR3 has 15 amino acids. The germline CDR1 and CDR2 sequences are KGHSH and LQKENI. The V and J ends lost 4 bases and 5 bases respectively, with 17 bases between them. The CDR3 reads CASSRATGGGTEAFF. As DNA, the CDR3 is TGTGCCAGCTCACGTGCCACGGGTGGTGGGACTGAAGCTTTCTTT.

This clone showed up just a few times. The chain couples TRBV18 to TRBJ2-7, with 10 nucleotides matching TRBD2. The CDR3 runs 15 residues. Trimming removed 6 bases from V and 6 bases from J; junction bases left unmatched: 11. The germline V gene has CDR1 KGHSH and CDR2 LQKENI. The CDR3 spells CASSPLPSGSSEQYF. For the CDR3, the DNA is TGTGCCAGCTCGCCGCTACCTAGCGGGAGTTCCGAGCAGTACTTC. Together with reference TRBV18 and TRBJ2-7, the CDR3 gives the full variable domain: NAGVMQNPRHLVRRRGQEARLRCSPMKGHSHVYWYRQLPEEGLKFMVYLQKENIIDESGMPKERFSAEFPKEGPSILRIQQVVRGDSAAYFCASSPLPSGSSEQYFGPGTRLTVT.

CDR3 region: CASSLRDRGSYEQYF. The CDR3 DNA reads as TGCGCCAGCAGCCTCAGGGACAGGGGATCCTACGAGCAGTACTTC. This chain connects TRBV4-1 to TRBJ2-7, with 10 bases matching TRBD1. The CDR3 sequence is 15 residues long. Looked up from germline, CDR1 is MGHRA and CDR2 is YSYEKL. The ends lost 4 bases at V and 1 base at J; junction bases unmatched: 4.

The chain joins TRBV16 to TRBJ2-1; a possible D gene is TRBD2 (5 bases). Germline lookup yields CDR1 KGHSY and CDR2 FQNENV. The CDR3 is 16 amino acids. V dropped 2 bases and J dropped 4 bases, with 15 bases sitting between them. CDR3 sequence reads: CASSQGRGRKYNEQFF. For the CDR3, the DNA is TGTGCCAGCAGCCAAGGGCGTGGGAGAAAGTACAATGAGCAGTTCTTC. Drawing the rest from reference TRBV16 and TRBJ2-1, the complete variable domain is GEEVAQTPKHLVRGEGQKAKLYCAPIKGHSYVFWYQQVLKNEFKFLISFQNENVFDETGMPKERFSAKCLPNSPCSLEIQATKLEDSAVYFCASSQGRGRKYNEQFFGPGTRLTVL.

This clone has a handful of counts. The chain combines TRBV6-1 with TRBJ2-7; TRBD1 matches 7 bases. Germline assignment: CDR1 MNHNS and CDR2 SASEGT. The CDR3 length is 15 residues. V lost 3 bases and J lost 0; bases outside the gene matches: 5. CDR3: CASSDRWDSSYEQYF. In DNA, the CDR3 is TGTGCCAGCAGTGACCGTTGGGACAGCTCCTACGAGCAGTACTTC.

Remarks on this clone: The junction and the germline gene differ at one end; a read error may be behind it. V and J are TRBV6-6 and TRBJ2-1, with D hard to call. CDR1 MNHNY and CDR2 SVGAGI come from the germline V gene (reference sequence). There are 18 residues in the CDR3. The CDR3 here is CASSLSSPSVSSHNEQFF. CDR3 nucleotide sequence: TGTGCCAGCAGTCTTTCCTCACCCAGCGTATCCTCCCACAATGAGCAGTTCTTC.

At least ten counts were recorded for this clone. V and J are TRBV6-6 and TRBJ2-5; the D gene is possibly TRBD2 (5 bases). The V gene lost 6 bases and the J gene lost 2 bases, with 13 bases spanning the gap. CDR1 and CDR2 (germline): MNHNY, SVGAGI (reference sequence). The CDR3 totals 14 residues. The CDR3 loop is CASSQTGIQETQYF. The DNA for the CDR3 is TGTGCCAGCAGCCAAACGGGGATACAAGAGACCCAGTACTTC.

This clone was observed a handful of times. The rearrangement uses TRBV28 and TRBJ1-6; 8 bases are shared with TRBD1. Trimming took 7 bases from V and 9 from J; bases not matched to a gene: 8. The CDR3 consists of 14 residues. Germline V lookup: CDR1 MDHEN, CDR2 SYDVKM. The CDR3 reads CASNSQGESSPLHF. In DNA form, the CDR3 reads TGTGCCAGCAATTCACAGGGGGAGAGTTCACCCCTCCACTTT.

This clone came up a few times. The CDR3 coding sequence is TGTGCCAGCAGCGTAGATCTCCGGGAGGCCGGGGAGCTGTTTTTT. Translation: CASSVDLREAGELFF. The chain employs TRBV9 and TRBJ2-2, with 7 nucleotides matching TRBD2. CDR1 is SGDLS and CDR2 is YYNGEE in the germline V gene. Losses at the gene ends were 0 bases for V and 6 bases for J; bases not matched to a gene: 5. The CDR3 runs to 15 residues.

This clone was recorded only once. The chain joins TRBV29-1 to TRBJ2-1, with D possibly matching TRBD2 (5 bases). There are 14 residues in the CDR3. The V and J ends lost 6 bases and 1 base respectively, with 13 bases between them. Per germline, CDR1 SQVTM and CDR2 ANQGSEA. CDR3 nucleotide sequence: TGCAGCGTGACCAGCTGGAGGTCCTACAATGAGCAGTTCTTC. The encoded protein is CSVTSWRSYNEQFF.

The genes are TRBV6-5 and TRBJ1-1; TRBD1 agrees at 7 bases. Trimming removed 0 bases from V and 4 bases from J; junction bases left unmatched: 8. This CDR3 comprises 16 residues. Looked up from germline, CDR1 is MNHEY and CDR2 is SVGAGI. CDR3: CASSYSMGDRGTEAFF. As DNA, the CDR3 is TGTGCCAGCAGTTACTCGATGGGGGACAGAGGCACTGAAGCTTTCTTT.